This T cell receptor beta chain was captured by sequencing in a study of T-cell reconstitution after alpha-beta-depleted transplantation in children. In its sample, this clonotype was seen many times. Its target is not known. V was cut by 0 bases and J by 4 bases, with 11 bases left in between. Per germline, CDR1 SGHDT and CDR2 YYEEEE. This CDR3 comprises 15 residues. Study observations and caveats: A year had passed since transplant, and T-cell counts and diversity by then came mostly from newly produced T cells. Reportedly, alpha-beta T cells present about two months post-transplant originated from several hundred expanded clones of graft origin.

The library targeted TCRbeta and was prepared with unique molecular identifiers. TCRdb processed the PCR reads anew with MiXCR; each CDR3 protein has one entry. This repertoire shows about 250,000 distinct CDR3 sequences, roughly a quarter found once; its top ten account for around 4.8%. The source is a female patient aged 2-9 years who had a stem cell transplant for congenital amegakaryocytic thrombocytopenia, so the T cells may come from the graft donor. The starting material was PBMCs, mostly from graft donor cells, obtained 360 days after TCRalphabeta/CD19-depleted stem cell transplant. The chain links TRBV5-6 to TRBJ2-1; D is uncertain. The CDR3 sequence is CASSLVSGKYNEQFF. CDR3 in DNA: TGTGCCAGCAGCTTGGTGTCAGGAAAATACAATGAGCAGTTCTTC.